These 9 T cell receptor beta chains share one sample of origin, sequenced in a study of cytomegalovirus exposure and HLA in healthy donors (TCRdb year 2017). The method was the immunoSEQ multiplex PCR assay. For the multiplex PCR, a mixture combining 60 forward primers for TCR Vbeta segments and 13 reverse primers for TCR Jbeta segments was used. Drawn from immuneACCESS, this table holds only the in-frame rearrangements with V and J called that TCRdb kept. Clones are partly lost; checked studies trace under half to an unresolved V gene and leave the rest unexplained. For this sample there are some 91,000 clones; around 67% appear just once. Around 2% of the sample is held by the ten biggest clonotypes. The sequenced material came from PBMCs. The source of these receptors is a human donor in good health.

This clone was detected only a few times. The V call is TRBV9, the J call TRBJ2-5; 9 positions match TRBD2. The V gene end was trimmed by 4 bases and the J gene end by 2 bases; junction bases not matched to a gene: 3. The CDR3 totals 14 residues. CDR1 is SGDLS, CDR2 YYNGEE, per germline. CDR3 region: CASSFGLAQETQYF. In DNA form, the CDR3 reads TGTGCCAGCAGCTTCGGACTAGCGCAAGAGACCCAGTACTTC.

The chain combines TRBV4-3 with TRBJ1-2, with TRBD1 as a possible D gene (6 bases). CDR3 length equals 14 residues. Germline lookup yields CDR1 LGHNA and CDR2 YSLEER. V lost 1 base and J lost 4, with 10 bases in between. This CDR3 is CASSQVQGRYGYTF. In DNA form, the CDR3 reads TGCGCCAGCAGCCAAGTACAGGGCCGCTATGGCTACACCTTC.

This clone occurred a few times. V and J are TRBV6-5 and TRBJ2-1; 9 nucleotides line up with TRBD2. The V gene's germline CDR1 is MNHEY and CDR2 SVGAGI. Trimming removed 0 bases from V and 6 bases from J; junction bases left unmatched: 6. The CDR3 sequence is 16 residues long. The CDR3 here is CASSYSGQRGANEQFF. The DNA for the CDR3 is TGTGCCAGCAGTTACTCGGGGCAGCGGGGGGCCAATGAGCAGTTCTTC.

This clone was seen more than once but under ten times. The rearrangement links TRBV2 to TRBJ2-5; 9 bases align to TRBD2. The CDR3 spans 15 residues. CDR1 SNHLY and CDR2 FYNNEI come from the germline V gene. J lost 4 bases, V lost 2 bases, and 5 bases had no gene match. CDR3 DNA sequence: TGTGCCAGCAGTGAATGGCTAGCGGGGACAGAGACCCAGTACTTC. As protein: CASSEWLAGTETQYF.

CDR3 loop: CASRGGAVGYEQYF. In DNA form, the CDR3 reads TGTGCCAGCAGAGGGGGGGCTGTTGGCTACGAGCAGTACTTC. This chain uses TRBV2 with TRBJ2-7; TRBD2 might be the D (7 bases). The CDR3 runs to 14 residues. Per the germline V gene, CDR1 is SNHLY and CDR2 is FYNNEI. Between the trimmed V and J ends, which lost 6 bases and 3 bases, there was a span of 15 bases.

This clone was observed once. The CDR3 is CASSEGRAGGPDTQYF. The CDR3 DNA reads TGTGCCAGCAGTGAAGGAAGAGCGGGGGGGCCCGATACGCAGTATTTT. The gene calls are TRBV2 and TRBJ2-3, with 10 nucleotides matching TRBD2. The CDR3 totals 16 residues. Per germline, CDR1 SNHLY and CDR2 FYNNEI. The trim removed 1 base at V and 6 bases at J, leaving 7 bases unmatched.

This clone was detected a few times. The gene calls are TRBV9 and TRBJ1-1; the D gene is possibly TRBD1 (6 bases). V dropped 4 bases and J dropped 2 bases, with 12 bases sitting between them. Germline CDR1 reads SGDLS; CDR2 reads YYNGEE. This CDR3 comprises 14 residues. CDR3: CASSPGDGNTEAFF. CDR3 coding DNA: TGTGCCAGCAGCCCAGGGGACGGCAACACTGAAGCTTTCTTT.

This chain links TRBV2 with TRBJ2-7; TRBD1 matches 7 bases. The CDR3 is made up of 12 amino acids. V lost 6 bases and J lost 3; bases outside the gene matches: 2. Germline CDR1 reads SNHLY; CDR2 reads FYNNEI. CDR3 sequence reads: CASSGQVYEQYF. CDR3 nucleotides: TGTGCCAGCAGCGGACAGGTCTACGAGCAGTACTTC. The full variable domain, rest sourced from reference TRBV2 and TRBJ2-7, is EPEVTQTPSHQVTQMGQEVILRCVPISNHLYFYWYRQILGQKVEFLVSFYNNEISEKSEIFDDQFSVERPDGSNFTLKIRSTKLEDSAMYFCASSGQVYEQYFGPGTRLTVT.

The rearrangement joins TRBV19 to TRBJ2-7; D not certain. Trimming took off 6 bases at V and 0 bases at J, with 9 bases between the two ends. The CDR3 spans 13 residues. Germline values: CDR1 LNHDA, CDR2 SQIVND (reference sequence). CDR3 amino acids: CASSKQSSYEQYF. Written as DNA, the CDR3 is TGTGCCAGTAGCAAACAGAGCTCCTACGAGCAGTACTTC.